One T cell receptor beta chain is described in this entry. This clone occurred a few times. Its antigen is not yet known. Qualities for individual bases were not recorded, and no much larger clone is one base off. This sample was taken from a study of PD-L1 blockade in urothelial cancer (dated by TCRdb to about 2017). Regarding the study in general: Therapy was started at some point between 2013 and 2015 for all patients, and atezolizumab 1,200 mg was administered intravenously every 3 weeks. About 85% of the roughly 29 patients were identified as males with urothelial cancer of bladder origin, and a prior smoking history was reported by 18 of 29 patients. An ECOG performance status of 0 or 1 was recorded for the patients, and 0 to 3 prior chemotherapy regimens had been received by the patients. Blood samples were analyzed at two time points: 3 weeks after treatment start (second dose) and 6 weeks after treatment start. A median of about 140,000 T cells and roughly 80,000 unique TCRs was obtained from blood samples, and a median clonality of roughly 0.074 was observed. Somatic, immune and clinical correlates of response to PD-L1 blockade with atezolizumab in urothelial cancer were the focus of an exploratory multi-omic analysis. Pretreatment tumor samples and matched peripheral blood, collected serially before and after atezolizumab treatment, underwent TCR sequencing. Progression-free survival longer than 6 months counted as durable clinical benefit, and TCR features were additionally tested against both progression-free and overall survival. In the same patients, pretreatment tumors underwent whole exome sequencing and RNA sequencing in addition to TCR sequencing. Durable clinical benefit was achieved by nine patients and was not achieved by 20 patients. Twenty-nine patients had pretreatment blood TCR-seq, some 25 had at least one posttreatment blood collection, and some 25 had tumor TCR-seq.

From the cysteine up to the phenylalanine, the CDR3 has a length of 15 residues. Only CDR3 DNA is held: 45 bases, read in frame from base 1. At the junction V is shortened by 8 bases and J by 5 bases; bases outside the gene matches: 11. Sequences SNHLY (CDR1) and FYNNEI (CDR2) are obtained from the germline V gene. To estimate absolute template abundance from read counts, synthetic TCR analog templates were spiked into each PCR. Using the immunoSEQ assay, TCRbeta CDR3 regions were amplified from genomic DNA with bias-controlled V and J gene primers. Sequencing of rearranged TCRbeta segments was done at approximately 20X coverage. Regarding the original processing steps: Sequencing errors were corrected by clustering, and CDR3s were annotated against IMGT so that V, D and J genes could be assigned. Downstream analyses used only productive TCRbeta rearrangements, leaving out any out-of-frame or stop-codon sequences. Clonality was computed as one minus Shannon entropy normalized by the log of the number of unique productive sequences. Clones differing between time points or between blood and tumor were identified using Fisher's exact test with Benjamini-Hochberg correction, with an adjusted p below 0.01 applied as the threshold. TCRdb took this table from immuneACCESS and kept in-frame rearrangements with V and J called. Such tables lack part of the clones; where checked against another copy, unresolved V genes explain under half of the gap, and the rest is unexplained. The DNA was the basis for D and trimming; V, J and clone size are from that table. This sample comprises 55,000 to 70,000 clones, roughly 86% of them detected only once. The biggest ten clones account for under 3.5% of the sample.

A cohort of more than 25 patients with locally advanced or metastatic urothelial carcinoma, treated at Memorial Sloan Kettering on a trial protocol, was included. Peripheral blood mononuclear cells were collected pretreatment and during treatment, with between 1 and 8 total time points obtained per patient. The Qiagen DNeasy Blood extraction kit was used to purify genomic DNA from total PBMCs and from tumor samples. PBMCs were collected pretreatment and during treatment, and were isolated and stored as previously described. Overall study outcomes, separate from this receptor: Among patients with durable benefit, tumor-associated TCR clones showed greater expansion in peripheral blood 3 weeks after treatment started (n of about 21, p = 0.022). A pretreatment peripheral blood TCR clonality below the median was linked to improved progression-free and overall survival. Because the sample size was small (n ≈ 28) and many of the analyses were exploratory, the results are meant to be hypothesis-generating.

The sequenced sample was PBMCs, obtained around atezolizumab (anti-PD-L1) treatment. The sequence was obtained from a man aged 45 to 65 with urothelial cancer. In this chain, TRBV2 is recombined with TRBJ2-5, with TRBD2 identical over 10 junction bases. The CDR3: CASGFSSGSLETQYF. Read as DNA, the sequence is TGTGCCAGCGGGTTTTCTAGCGGGAGTCTGGAGACCCAGTACTTC.